Below, 13 T cell receptor beta chains from the same sample are listed, as sequenced in a study of cytomegalovirus exposure and HLA in healthy donors. Researchers ran the PCR with 60 Vbeta and 13 Jbeta primers. The data were produced by immunoSEQ multiplex PCR, yet TCRdb's version contains in-frame clones alone and is incomplete. The sample shows about 130,000 clones, 74% of them seen only once. Input material: PBMCs. These receptors came from a woman aged 45-65 years in good health and CMV-seropositive.

The rearrangement joins TRBV2 to TRBJ2-1; D may be TRBD1 (7 bases). Germline V lookup: CDR1 SNHLY, CDR2 FYNNEI. The CDR3 covers 13 residues. The ends were cut back, 6 bases at V and 5 bases at J, with 11 bases in the middle. The CDR3 region has the DNA TGTGCCAGCAGGCGGGACAGCAACAATGAGCAGTTCTTC. Its translation: CASRRDSNNEQFF.

This chain connects TRBV14 to TRBJ1-4, with 7 bases lining up with TRBD1. Per germline, CDR1 SGHDN and CDR2 FVKESK. CDR3 length equals 14 residues. V was clipped by 0 bases and J by 8 bases; unmatched bases: 3. The chain's CDR3 is CASSQEGTVEKLFF. CDR3 nucleotide sequence: TGTGCCAGCAGCCAAGAAGGGACAGTAGAAAAACTGTTTTTT.

The chain uses TRBV27 and TRBJ2-5; a possible D gene is TRBD2 (5 bases). Trimming removed 5 bases from V and 6 bases from J, with 19 bases in between. The length of the CDR3 is 15 residues. Germline V gives CDR1 MNHEY, CDR2 SMNVEV (reference sequence). Here the CDR3 reads CASSPSLGRGKTQYF. The CDR3 nucleotides read TGTGCCAGCAGTCCTTCGCTAGGGAGAGGGAAGACCCAGTACTTC.

The chain carries TRBV5-4 and TRBJ2-5; 10 bases match TRBD1. The V gene end was trimmed by 5 bases and the J gene end by 0 bases; junction bases not matched to a gene: 4. This CDR3 spans 15 amino acids. CDR1 and CDR2 (germline): SGHNT, YYREEE (reference sequence). In DNA form, the CDR3 reads TGTGCCAGCAGGCCGGGACAGGGGAACCAAGAGACCCAGTACTTC. This gives the protein CASRPGQGNQETQYF.

In DNA, the CDR3 is TGTGCCAGTAGTACTCCGCGGCCCATCGATCAGCCCCAGCATTTT. Amino acids: CASSTPRPIDQPQHF. The chain couples TRBV19 to TRBJ1-5, with D unresolved. Trimming removed 4 bases from V and 5 bases from J, with 15 bases in between. There are 15 residues in the CDR3. Germline V gene lookup returns CDR1 LNHDA and CDR2 SQIVND (reference sequence). The full variable domain, its missing parts supplied by reference TRBV19 and TRBJ1-5, is DGGITQSPKYLFRKEGQNVTLSCEQNLNHDAMYWYRQDPGQGLRLIYYSQIVNDFQKGDIAEGYSVSREKKESFPLTVTSAQKNPTAFYLCASSTPRPIDQPQHFGDGTRLSIL.

The V call is TRBV11-3, the J call TRBJ1-1, with 9 bases that match TRBD1. The CDR3 contains 12 residues. Germline V gives CDR1 SGHNT, CDR2 YENEEA. With V trimmed by 0 bases and J by 11 bases, 1 base remained unmatched. The CDR3 here is CASSLEGQGAFF. The CDR3 region has the DNA TGTGCCAGCAGCTTAGAAGGACAGGGGGCTTTCTTT.

The chain recombines TRBV2 with TRBJ1-6, with D maybe TRBD1 (5 bases). V lost 5 bases and J lost 7, with 15 bases in between. Germline CDR1 reads SNHLY; CDR2 reads FYNNEI. The CDR3 sequence is 15 residues long. CDR3 in DNA: TGTGCCAGCAGTAAGGGCGGGGGGGTAAATTCACCCCTCCACTTT. The encoded protein is CASSKGGGVNSPLHF.

The chain is built from TRBV15 and TRBJ1-1; 7 bases match TRBD1. CDR3 length: 13 amino acids. The germline gives CDR1 LNHNV, CDR2 YYDKDF (reference sequence). Trimming cost V 7 bases and J 4 bases; bases outside gene matches: 6. CDR3: CATIGAGGTEAFF. CDR3 nucleotides: TGTGCCACCATAGGGGCAGGGGGCACTGAAGCTTTCTTT. Using reference TRBV15 and TRBJ1-1 for the parts outside the CDR3, the full variable domain is DAMVIQNPRYQVTQFGKPVTLSCSQTLNHNVMYWYQQKSSQAPKLLFHYYDKDFNNEADTPDNFQSRRPNTSFCFLDIRSPGLGDTAMYLCATIGAGGTEAFFGQGTRLTVV.

The rearrangement links TRBV5-1 to TRBJ1-2; D is perhaps TRBD1 (5 bases). Trimming stripped 3 bases from V and 0 bases from J, with 12 bases between. This CDR3 spans 15 amino acids. CDR1 and CDR2 (germline): SGHRS, YFSETQ. In DNA, the CDR3 is TGCGCCAGCAGCTCGCTCACAGGTGCTAACTATGGCTACACCTTC. This gives the protein CASSSLTGANYGYTF.

The chain couples TRBV11-3 to TRBJ1-1; 8 bases map to TRBD1. Germline values: CDR1 SGHNT, CDR2 YENEEA. With V trimmed by 8 bases and J by 10 bases, 9 bases remained unmatched. The CDR3 runs to 12 residues. The CDR3 DNA reads TGTGCCAGCGCTGGGGGGACAGGTCGAGCTTTCTTT. It translates to CASAGGTGRAFF.

The chain's CDR3 is CASSEWGQGGLYEQYF. The CDR3 DNA reads as TGTGCCAGCAGTGAATGGGGACAGGGGGGGTTATACGAGCAGTACTTC. V and J are TRBV6-1 and TRBJ2-7, with 11 bases that match TRBD1. Germline loops: CDR1 MNHNS, CDR2 SASEGT. This CDR3 is built from 16 residues. J was trimmed by 4 bases and V by 2 bases; bases with no gene match: 7.

This sequence joins TRBV5-4 and TRBJ2-7; 13 bases align to TRBD2. The CDR3 is made up of 14 amino acids. In germline, CDR1 is SGHNT, CDR2 YYREEE (reference sequence). V dropped 10 bases and J dropped 4; count of bases not matched to a gene: 8. This chain's CDR3 is CAAKLAGGPYEQYF. The CDR3 DNA follows: TGTGCCGCCAAACTAGCGGGGGGGCCGTACGAGCAGTACTTC.

Notes on this clone: At one end, the junction sequence differs from germline, possibly due to a read error. The genes are TRBV7-9 and TRBJ2-5, with 8 bases fitting TRBD2. This CDR3 spans 12 amino acids. CDR1 SEHNR and CDR2 FQNEAQ come from the germline V gene (reference sequence). CDR3 nucleotides: TGTTCCAGCAGGGGACTAGATGAGACCCAGTACTTC. This gives the protein CSSRGLDETQYF.